This TCR beta chain was sequenced during a study of blood T cell repertoires in COVID-19. Study in general: Donors in the United States, Italy and Spain gave samples during acute or convalescent COVID-19.

With 4 bases removed from V and 4 bases from J, the gap between germline ends came to 7 bases. Germline V gives CDR1 LGHNA, CDR2 YNFKEQ. The CDR3 has 12 residues. Seattle cases were enrolled at active infection and followed longitudinally. Per the original data handling: Estimates of nucleated cell counts were drawn from the amplification of reference gene primers. The assay was immunoSEQ multiplex PCR, and TCRdb's table has in-frame clones only and misses some. Clonal size and the V and J genes are those of that table, whereas D and trimming came from the DNA. The sample has 170,000 or so clones, about 88% seen once.

The clonotype comes from a man in his fifties or sixties with COVID-19, enrolled during active disease. The sequenced sample consisted of peripheral blood. The chain has TRBV4-2 and TRBJ1-2; D remains ambiguous. The CDR3 loop is CASSLRPYGYTF. In DNA form, the CDR3 reads TGTGCCAGCAGCCTTCGTCCCTATGGCTACACCTTC.